The clone carrying this T cell receptor beta chain occurred many times. The antigen is undetermined. This record belongs to a study of T cells in Graves' hyperthyroidism and ophthalmopathy. Study at large: The authors collected peripheral blood at initial diagnosis, before any treatment.

Investigators excluded patients with uncontrolled infection, other autoimmune disease, pregnancy or lactation. The CDR3 runs to 16 residues. Germline lookup yields CDR1 KGHSH and CDR2 LQKENI. The ends were cut back, 6 bases at V and 4 bases at J, with 19 bases in the middle. The TCR beta CDR3 regions underwent amplification using RNA transcripts as the source. A first-round RT-PCR of the TCR CDR3 used the HTBI primer set. TCRdb redid the calling of the multiplex PCR reads with MiXCR, one entry per CDR3 protein. This table holds hundreds of thousands of distinct CDR3 sequences, around 15% found once. Overall study results and limits: In simple terms, a model built on 13 V-J features told ophthalmopathy apart from stable hyperthyroidism.

The gene calls are TRBV18 and TRBJ2-1; a weak D match, TRBD2 (5 bases). Input material: blood. The receptor comes from a man aged 18 to 29 with Graves' ophthalmopathy. CDR3 sequence reads: CASSWFASGAYNEQFF. The CDR3 coding sequence is TGTGCCAGCTCGTGGTTCGCCAGCGGAGCTTACAATGAGCAGTTCTTC.